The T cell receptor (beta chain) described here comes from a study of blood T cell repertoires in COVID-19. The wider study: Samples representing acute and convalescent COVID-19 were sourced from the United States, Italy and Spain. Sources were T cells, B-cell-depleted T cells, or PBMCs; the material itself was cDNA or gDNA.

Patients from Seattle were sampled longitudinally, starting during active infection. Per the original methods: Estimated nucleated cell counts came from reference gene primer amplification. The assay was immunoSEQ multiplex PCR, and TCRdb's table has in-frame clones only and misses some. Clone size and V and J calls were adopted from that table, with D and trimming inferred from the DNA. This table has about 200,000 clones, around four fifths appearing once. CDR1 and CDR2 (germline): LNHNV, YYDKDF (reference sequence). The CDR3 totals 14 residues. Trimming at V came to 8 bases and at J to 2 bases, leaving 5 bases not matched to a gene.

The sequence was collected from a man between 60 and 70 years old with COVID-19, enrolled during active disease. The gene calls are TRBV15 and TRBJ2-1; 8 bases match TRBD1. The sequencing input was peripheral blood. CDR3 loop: CATAQGGTYNEQFF. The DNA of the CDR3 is TGTGCCACCGCACAGGGGGGAACCTACAATGAGCAGTTCTTC.